The next 18 T cell receptor beta chains were all read from a single sample in a study of T cell repertoires in cytomegalovirus infection. Antigen specificity for these receptors is unknown. TCRdb passed the reads through MiXCR, listing each CDR3 protein once. Here the sample spans approximately 600,000 distinct CDR3 sequences, over 35% being singletons. The sequencing here drew on cultured PBMCs, taken from culture after CMV antigen stimulation. These receptors all stem from a human donor in good health (CMV status not recorded). Some clones in this sample may be carry-over from other donors' samples.

The rearrangement links TRBV9 to TRBJ1-6; D is uncertain. The CDR3 contains 17 residues. Trimming stripped 0 bases from V and 0 bases from J, with 10 bases between. The germline gives CDR1 SGDLS, CDR2 YYNGEE. Here the CDR3 DNA reads TGTGCCAGCAGCGTAGGAGGGAGCTACTCCTATAATTCACCCCTCCACTTT. As protein: CASSVGGSYSYNSPLHF.

This clonotype appeared a few times. This sequence joins TRBV19 and TRBJ2-1; the match to TRBD2 covers 8 bases. J was trimmed by 8 bases and V by 3 bases; bases with no gene match: 15. The germline V gene has CDR1 LNHDA and CDR2 SQIVND (reference sequence). The CDR3 extends over 17 amino acids. The CDR3 DNA reads as TGTGCCAGTAGTATTGCGGGGGGCCTTTCCCTTTCGTATGAGCAGTTCTTC. The encoded protein is CASSIAGGLSLSYEQFF.

The V call is TRBV7-2, the J call TRBJ1-1; D ambiguous. This CDR3 region has 14 residues. CDR1 and CDR2 from the germline V gene are SGHTA and FQGNSA. Between the trimmed V and J ends, which lost 1 base and 0 bases, there was a span of 6 bases. CDR3 in DNA: TGTGCCAGCAGCTTAGTGAACATGAACACTGAAGCTTTCTTT. Translating it yields CASSLVNMNTEAFF.

V usage is TRBV7-9 and J usage is TRBJ1-4; unclear D gene. From germline, CDR1 is SEHNR and CDR2 FQNEAQ (reference sequence). Trimming pared 4 bases from V and 4 bases from J, leaving 19 bases between. The CDR3 is 17 amino acids. CDR3 nucleotide sequence: TGTGCCAGCAGCTCTCCCCGACTGGCCGGCGGTAATGAAAAACTGTTTTTT. As protein: CASSSPRLAGGNEKLFF.

The chain combines TRBV12-3 or TRBV12-4 with TRBJ1-1; D unclear. Trimming shortened V by 7 bases and J by 7 bases, and 13 bases separated the two germline ends. The CDR3 spans 12 residues. The CDR3 loop is CASTLTGDEAFF. DNA for the CDR3: TGTGCCAGCACCCTGACGGGTGATGAAGCTTTCTTT.

The genes are TRBV20-1 and TRBJ1-2; the D gene is possibly TRBD1 (6 bases). V was pared by 7 bases and J by 0 bases, with 9 bases between. Germline CDR1 and CDR2: DFQATT and SNEGSKA (reference sequence). The CDR3 spans 12 residues. The DNA for the CDR3 is TGCAGTGGACAGGAAGCTAACTATGGCTACACCTTC. Translated, it gives CSGQEANYGYTF.

In its sample, this clonotype was seen a few times. This chain uses TRBV7-9 with TRBJ1-3; TRBD1 might be the D (5 bases). CDR3 size: 16 residues. Germline V gene data show CDR1 as SEHNR and CDR2 as FQNEAQ (reference sequence). Trimming left V 5 bases short and J 2 bases short, with 16 bases between. In DNA form, the CDR3 reads TGTGCCAGCAGCGGCGGGCGAGGGGAGGCTGGAAACACCATATATTTT. Its translation: CASSGGRGEAGNTIYF.

This clonotype has a handful of counts. V usage is TRBV6-2 or TRBV6-3 and J usage is TRBJ1-1, with a weak D call TRBD1 (5 bases). Trimming left V 7 bases short and J 6 bases short, with 15 bases between. Germline CDR1 is MNHEY and CDR2 is SVGEGT. CDR3 length: 13 amino acids. The CDR3, as DNA: TGTGCCAGCATGTCGTCCAGGGTCCCTGAAGCTTTCTTT. Its protein product is CASMSSRVPEAFF.

The V gene is TRBV6-1, the J gene TRBJ1-2; D is undetermined. CDR3 size: 11 residues. The V gene lost 2 bases and the J gene lost 6 bases, with 4 bases spanning the gap. Germline CDR1 MNHNS, CDR2 SASEGT. The CDR3 nucleotides are TGTGCCAGCAGTGAATGGGATGGCTACACCTTC. As protein: CASSEWDGYTF.

V gene TRBV6-2 or TRBV6-3 combines with J gene TRBJ1-6; D remains ambiguous. V lost 6 bases to trimming and J lost 10 bases, with 10 bases between them. The CDR3 has 12 amino acids. Germline values: CDR1 MNHEY, CDR2 SVGEGT. This CDR3 is CASRILDSPLHF. CDR3 sequence (DNA): TGTGCCAGCAGAATACTCGACTCACCCCTCCACTTT.

The V and J genes are TRBV29-1 and TRBJ2-3; D is uncertain. CDR1 is SQVTM, CDR2 ANQGSEA, per germline. Trimming left V 7 bases short and J 4 bases short, with 15 bases between. This CDR3 spans 13 amino acids. Here the CDR3 reads CSADAQTPDTQYF. Here the CDR3 DNA reads TGCAGCGCCGATGCCCAAACCCCAGATACGCAGTATTTT.

CDR3 protein: CSARLAGYYEQYF. The CDR3 DNA sequence: TGCAGTGCTCGTCTAGCGGGGTACTACGAGCAGTACTTC. V and J are TRBV20-1 and TRBJ2-7; 9 bases are a match to TRBD2. Germline values: CDR1 DFQATT, CDR2 SNEGSKA (reference sequence). The ends lost 5 bases at V and 3 bases at J; junction bases unmatched: 5. This CDR3 is built from 13 residues.

The chain is built from TRBV3-1 and TRBJ2-7, with 14 bases lining up with TRBD2. The CDR3 spans 16 residues. V gave up 4 bases and J gave up 5 bases; unmatched junction bases: 7. Looked up from germline, CDR1 is LGHDT and CDR2 is YNNKEL (reference sequence). The CDR3 DNA reads TGTGCCAGCAGCCCCCCGGGACTAGCGGGAGTACACGAGCAGTACTTC. Its protein is CASSPPGLAGVHEQYF.

V and J are TRBV12-3 or TRBV12-4 and TRBJ1-1; D not certain. Deletions cut 5 bases from V and 8 bases from J, with 9 bases between. This CDR3 is 11 amino acids long. In DNA form, the CDR3 reads TGTGCCAGCAGTACTACCATCGAAGCTTTCTTT. It translates to CASSTTIEAFF.

This clonotype has just a few counts. The rearrangement links TRBV18 to TRBJ1-1, with D maybe TRBD1 (5 bases). The ends were cut back, 3 bases at V and 3 bases at J, with 14 bases in the middle. CDR1 and CDR2 from the germline V gene are KGHSH and LQKENI. The CDR3 covers 15 residues. CDR3 coding DNA: TGTGCCAGCTCACCTACAGGCCGGAGGGACACTGAAGCTTTCTTT. Its protein product is CASSPTGRRDTEAFF. The full variable domain, rest sourced from reference TRBV18 and TRBJ1-1, is NAGVMQNPRHLVRRRGQEARLRCSPMKGHSHVYWYRQLPEEGLKFMVYLQKENIIDESGMPKERFSAEFPKEGPSILRIQQVVRGDSAAYFCASSPTGRRDTEAFFGQGTRLTVV.

This clonotype was seen only a few times. The chain has TRBV7-9 and TRBJ2-7, with D possibly matching TRBD1 (5 bases). With 3 bases removed from V and 0 bases from J, the gap between germline ends came to 9 bases. Germline-derived CDR1 and CDR2 are SEHNR and FQNEAQ (reference sequence). The CDR3 contains 14 residues. CDR3 residues: CASSFVDTSYEQYF. The CDR3 nucleotides are TGTGCCAGCAGCTTTGTGGACACCTCCTACGAGCAGTACTTC.

This clonotype appeared a few times. This chain joins TRBV7-6 and TRBJ2-3; D possibly matches TRBD1 or TRBD2 (6 bases each). The CDR3 sequence is 14 residues long. V gave up 1 base and J gave up 4 bases, with 9 bases separating them. From germline, CDR1 is SGHVS and CDR2 FNYEAQ. The CDR3 loop reads CASSLEGGPDTQYF. CDR3 nucleotide sequence: TGTGCCAGCAGCTTAGAGGGGGGCCCAGATACGCAGTATTTT.

The chain couples TRBV2 to TRBJ2-7; D possibly corresponds to TRBD1 (6 bases). The CDR3 contains 12 residues. Germline V gene sequence: CDR1 SNHLY, CDR2 FYNNEI. Trimming cost V 7 bases and J 5 bases, with 12 bases left between them. The CDR3 coding sequence is TGTGCCAGCATGCAGGGGTGGGACGAGCAGTACTTC. Translation: CASMQGWDEQYF.